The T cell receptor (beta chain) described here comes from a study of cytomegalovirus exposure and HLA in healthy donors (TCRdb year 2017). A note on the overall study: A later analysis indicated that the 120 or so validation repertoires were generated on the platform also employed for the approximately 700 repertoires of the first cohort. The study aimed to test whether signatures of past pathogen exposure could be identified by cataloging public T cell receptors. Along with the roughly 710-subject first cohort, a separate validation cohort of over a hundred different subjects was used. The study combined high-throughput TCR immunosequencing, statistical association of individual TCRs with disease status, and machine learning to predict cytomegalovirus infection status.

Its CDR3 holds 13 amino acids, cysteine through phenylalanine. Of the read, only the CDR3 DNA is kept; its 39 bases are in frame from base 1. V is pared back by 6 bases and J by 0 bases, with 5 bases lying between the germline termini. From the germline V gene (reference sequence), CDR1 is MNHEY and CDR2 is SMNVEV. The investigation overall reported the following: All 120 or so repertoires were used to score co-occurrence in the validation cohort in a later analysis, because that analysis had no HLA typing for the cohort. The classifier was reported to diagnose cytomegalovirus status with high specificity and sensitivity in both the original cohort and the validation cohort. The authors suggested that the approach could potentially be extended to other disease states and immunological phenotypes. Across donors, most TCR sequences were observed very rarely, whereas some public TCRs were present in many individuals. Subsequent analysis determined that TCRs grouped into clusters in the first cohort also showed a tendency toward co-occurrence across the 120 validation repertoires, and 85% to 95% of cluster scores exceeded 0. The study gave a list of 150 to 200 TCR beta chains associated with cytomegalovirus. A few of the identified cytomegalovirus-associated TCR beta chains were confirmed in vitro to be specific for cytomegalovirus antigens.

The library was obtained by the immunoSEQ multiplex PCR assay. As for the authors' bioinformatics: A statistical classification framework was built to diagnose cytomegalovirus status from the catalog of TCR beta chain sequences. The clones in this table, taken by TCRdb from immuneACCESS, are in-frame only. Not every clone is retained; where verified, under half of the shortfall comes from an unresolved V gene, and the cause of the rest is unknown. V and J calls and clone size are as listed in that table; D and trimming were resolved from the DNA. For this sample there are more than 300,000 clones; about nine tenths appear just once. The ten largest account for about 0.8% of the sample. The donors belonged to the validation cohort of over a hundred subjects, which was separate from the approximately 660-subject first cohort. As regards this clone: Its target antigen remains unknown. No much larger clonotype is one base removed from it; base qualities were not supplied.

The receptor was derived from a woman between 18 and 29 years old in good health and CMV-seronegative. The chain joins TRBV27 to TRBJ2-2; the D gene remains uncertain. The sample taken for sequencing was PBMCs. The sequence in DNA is TGTGCCAGCAGACGGGCGAACACCGGGGAGCTGTTTTTT. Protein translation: CASRRANTGELFF.